The table lists the clone carrying this T cell receptor (beta chain) with a count of one. This sample stems from a study of cytotoxic CD8 clonotypes in ibrutinib-treated CLL. The CDR3 is made up of 12 amino acids. With V trimmed by 6 bases and J by 6 bases, 1 base remained unmatched. Germline assignment: CDR1 MNHEY and CDR2 SMNVEV (reference sequence). The table came from immunoSEQ multiplex PCR; TCRdb's copy has only in-frame clones and leaves some out. This table has a few hundred thousand clones, 70% appearing once. The source is a human donor with chronic lymphocytic leukemia. Sample: PBMCs, taken after 24 months of ibrutinib treatment. The chain recombines TRBV27 with TRBJ2-1; TRBD2 agrees at 8 bases. The CDR3 nucleotides read TGTGCCAGCAGACTAGCGGCCAATGAGCAGTTCTTC. As protein: CASRLAANEQFF.